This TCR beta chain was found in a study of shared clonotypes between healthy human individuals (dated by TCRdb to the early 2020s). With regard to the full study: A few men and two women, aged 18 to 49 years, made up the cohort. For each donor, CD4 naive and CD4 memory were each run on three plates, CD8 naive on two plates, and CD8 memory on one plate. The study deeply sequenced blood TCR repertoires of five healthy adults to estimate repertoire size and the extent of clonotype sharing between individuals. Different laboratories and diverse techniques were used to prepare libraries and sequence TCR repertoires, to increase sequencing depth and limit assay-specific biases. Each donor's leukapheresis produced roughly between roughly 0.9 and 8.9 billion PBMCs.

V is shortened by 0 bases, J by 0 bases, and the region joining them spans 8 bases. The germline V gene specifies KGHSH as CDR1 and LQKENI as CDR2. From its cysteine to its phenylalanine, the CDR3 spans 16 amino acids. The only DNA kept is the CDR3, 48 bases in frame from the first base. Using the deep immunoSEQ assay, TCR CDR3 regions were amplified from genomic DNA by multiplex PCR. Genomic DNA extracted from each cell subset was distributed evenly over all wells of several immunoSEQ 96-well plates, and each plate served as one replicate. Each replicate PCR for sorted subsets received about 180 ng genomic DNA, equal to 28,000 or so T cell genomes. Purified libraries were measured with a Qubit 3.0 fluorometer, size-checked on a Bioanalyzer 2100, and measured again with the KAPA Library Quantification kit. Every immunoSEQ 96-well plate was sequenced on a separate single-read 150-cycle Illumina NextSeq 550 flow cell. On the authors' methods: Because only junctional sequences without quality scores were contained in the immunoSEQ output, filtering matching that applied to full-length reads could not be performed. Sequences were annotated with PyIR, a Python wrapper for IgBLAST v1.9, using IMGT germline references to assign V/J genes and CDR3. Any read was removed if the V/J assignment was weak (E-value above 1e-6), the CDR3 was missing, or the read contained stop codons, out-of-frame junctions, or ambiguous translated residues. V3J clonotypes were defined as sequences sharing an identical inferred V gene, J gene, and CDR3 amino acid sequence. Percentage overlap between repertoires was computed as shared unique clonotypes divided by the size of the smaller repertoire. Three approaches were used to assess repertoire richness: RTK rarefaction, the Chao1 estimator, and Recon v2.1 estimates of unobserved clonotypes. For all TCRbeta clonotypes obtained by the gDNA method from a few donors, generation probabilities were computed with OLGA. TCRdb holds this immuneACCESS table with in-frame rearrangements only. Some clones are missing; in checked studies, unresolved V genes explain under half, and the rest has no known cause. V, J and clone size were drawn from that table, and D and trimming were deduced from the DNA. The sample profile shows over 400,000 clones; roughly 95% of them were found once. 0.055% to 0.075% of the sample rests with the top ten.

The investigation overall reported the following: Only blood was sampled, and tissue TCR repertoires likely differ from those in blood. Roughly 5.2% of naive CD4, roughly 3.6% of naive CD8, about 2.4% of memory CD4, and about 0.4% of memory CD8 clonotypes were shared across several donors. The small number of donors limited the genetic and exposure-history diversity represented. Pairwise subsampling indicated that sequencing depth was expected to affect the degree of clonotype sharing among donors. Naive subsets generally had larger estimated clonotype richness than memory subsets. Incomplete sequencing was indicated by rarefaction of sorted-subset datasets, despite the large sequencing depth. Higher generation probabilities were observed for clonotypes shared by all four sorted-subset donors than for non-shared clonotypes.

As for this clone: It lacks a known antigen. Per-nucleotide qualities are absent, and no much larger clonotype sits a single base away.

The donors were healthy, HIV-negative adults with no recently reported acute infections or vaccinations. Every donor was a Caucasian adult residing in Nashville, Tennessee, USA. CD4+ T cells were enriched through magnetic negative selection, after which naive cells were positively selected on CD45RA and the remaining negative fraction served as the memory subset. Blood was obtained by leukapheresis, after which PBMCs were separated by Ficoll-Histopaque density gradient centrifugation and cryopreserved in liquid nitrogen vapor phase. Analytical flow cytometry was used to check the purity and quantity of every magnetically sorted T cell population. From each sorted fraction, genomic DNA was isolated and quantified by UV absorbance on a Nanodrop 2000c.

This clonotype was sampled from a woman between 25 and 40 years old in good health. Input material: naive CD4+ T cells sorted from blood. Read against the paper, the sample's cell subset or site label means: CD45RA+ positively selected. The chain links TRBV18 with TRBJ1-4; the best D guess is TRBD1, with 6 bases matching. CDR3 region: CASSPPGQSTNEKLFF. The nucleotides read TGTGCCAGCTCACCACCGGGACAATCAACTAATGAAAAACTGTTTTTT.